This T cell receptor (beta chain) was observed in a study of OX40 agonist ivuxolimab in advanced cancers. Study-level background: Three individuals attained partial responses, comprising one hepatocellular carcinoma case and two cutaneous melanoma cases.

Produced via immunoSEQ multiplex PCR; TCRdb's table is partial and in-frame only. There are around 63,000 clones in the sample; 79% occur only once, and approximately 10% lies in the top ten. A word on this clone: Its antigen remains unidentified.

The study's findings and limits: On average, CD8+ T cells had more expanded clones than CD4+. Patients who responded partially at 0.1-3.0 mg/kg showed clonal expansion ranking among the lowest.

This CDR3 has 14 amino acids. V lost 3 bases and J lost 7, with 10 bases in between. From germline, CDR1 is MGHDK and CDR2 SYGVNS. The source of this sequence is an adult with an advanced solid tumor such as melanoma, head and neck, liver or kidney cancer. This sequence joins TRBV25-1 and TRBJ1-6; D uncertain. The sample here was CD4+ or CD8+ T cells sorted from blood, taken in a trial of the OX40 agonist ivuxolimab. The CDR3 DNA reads TGTGCCAGCAGTGATTCGGGCACCAATTCACCCCTCCACTTT. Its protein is CASSDSGTNSPLHF.